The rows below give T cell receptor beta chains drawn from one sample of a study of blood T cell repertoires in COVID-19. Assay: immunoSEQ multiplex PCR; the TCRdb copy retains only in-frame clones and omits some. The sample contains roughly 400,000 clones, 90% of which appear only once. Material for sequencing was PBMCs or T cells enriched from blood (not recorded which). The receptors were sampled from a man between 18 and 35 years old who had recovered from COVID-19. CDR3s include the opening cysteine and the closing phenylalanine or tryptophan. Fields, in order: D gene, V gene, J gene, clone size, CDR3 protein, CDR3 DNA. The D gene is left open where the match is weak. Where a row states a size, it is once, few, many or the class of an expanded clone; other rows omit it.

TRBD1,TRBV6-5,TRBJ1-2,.,CASRDRGTYGYTF,TGTGCCAGCCGCGACAGGGGCACCTATGGCTACACCTTC
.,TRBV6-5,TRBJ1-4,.,CATQTGTSEKLFF,TGTGCCACCCAGACAGGCACCAGTGAAAAACTGTTTTTT
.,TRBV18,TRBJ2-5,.,CASSLDGRVETQYF,TGTGCCAGCTCACTTGATGGGAGAGTAGAGACCCAGTACTTC
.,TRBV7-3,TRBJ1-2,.,CASSLTYQGDYGYTF,TGTGCCAGCAGCTTAACGTACCAGGGCGACTATGGCTACACCTTC
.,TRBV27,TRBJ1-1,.,CASRPELWIEAFF,TGTGCCAGCAGACCGGAGTTATGGATTGAAGCTTTCTTT
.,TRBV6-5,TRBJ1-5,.,CASSYGAGRQPQHF,TGTGCCAGCAGTTACGGGGCAGGGCGTCAGCCCCAGCATTTT
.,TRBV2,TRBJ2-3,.,CASGSRDTQYF,TGTGCCAGCGGGAGTAGGGATACGCAGTATTTT
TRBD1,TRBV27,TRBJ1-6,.,CASSPEETGPAPLHF,TGTGCCAGCAGTCCGGAAGAGACAGGGCCGGCACCCCTCCACTTT
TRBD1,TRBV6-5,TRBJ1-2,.,CASSYTGANYGYTF,TGTGCCAGCAGTTACACAGGGGCAAACTATGGCTACACCTTC
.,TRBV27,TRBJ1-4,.,CASSLGGSNEKLFF,TGTGCCAGCAGTTTGGGGGGTTCCAATGAAAAACTGTTTTTT
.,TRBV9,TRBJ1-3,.,CASSFTPDSGNTIYF,TGTGCCAGCAGCTTTACACCAGATTCGGGAAACACCATATATTTT
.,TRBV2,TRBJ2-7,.,CASSVRTDQTYEQYF,TGTGCCAGCAGTGTCCGGACAGACCAGACCTACGAGCAGTACTTC
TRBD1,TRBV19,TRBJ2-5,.,CASSKTGQGMETQYF,TGTGCCAGTAGCAAGACTGGACAGGGAATGGAGACCCAGTACTTC
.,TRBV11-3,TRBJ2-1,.,CASSSRGNEQFF,TGTGCCAGCAGCTCCAGGGGAAATGAGCAGTTCTTC
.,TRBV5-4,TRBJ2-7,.,CASSSQGGRGEQYF,TGTGCCAGCAGCTCCCAAGGAGGCCGCGGCGAGCAGTACTTC
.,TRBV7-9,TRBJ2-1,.,CASSLGQVQGNEQFF,TGTGCCAGCAGCTTAGGTCAAGTACAGGGCAATGAGCAGTTCTTC
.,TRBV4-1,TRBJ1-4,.,CASSQDGRPSREKLFF,TGCGCCAGCAGCCAAGATGGGAGGCCCTCGCGTGAAAAACTGTTTTTT
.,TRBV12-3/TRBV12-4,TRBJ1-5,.,CASSPTNQPQHF,TGTGCCAGCAGCCCCACAAATCAGCCCCAGCATTTT
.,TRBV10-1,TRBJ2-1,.,CASSERGSYNEQFF,TGCGCCAGCAGCGAAAGGGGGTCCTACAATGAGCAGTTCTTC
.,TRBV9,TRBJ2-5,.,CASSVGGRTEGGTQYF,TGTGCCAGCAGCGTAGGAGGAAGGACAGAAGGAGGGACCCAGTACTTC
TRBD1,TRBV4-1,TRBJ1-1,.,CASSQGQGRGTEAFF,TGCGCCAGCAGCCAGGGACAGGGAAGGGGCACTGAAGCTTTCTTT
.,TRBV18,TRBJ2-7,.,CASSPISSSYEQYF,TGTGCCAGCTCACCAATCTCTTCCTCCTACGAGCAGTACTTC
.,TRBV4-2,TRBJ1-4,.,CASSQDRGEKLFF,TGTGCCAGCAGCCAAGATCGGGGTGAAAAACTGTTTTTT
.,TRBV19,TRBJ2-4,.,CASSRLIQGQYF,TGTGCCAGTAGCCGTCTTATCCAGGGGCAGTACTTC
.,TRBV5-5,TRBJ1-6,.,CASSFDRLHSPLHF,TGTGCCAGCAGCTTTGACAGGTTACATTCACCCCTCCACTTT
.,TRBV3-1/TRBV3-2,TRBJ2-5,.,CASSPTEYQETQYF,TGTGCCAGCAGCCCGACAGAGTACCAAGAGACCCAGTACTTC
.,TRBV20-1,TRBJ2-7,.,CSARASPEQYF,TGCAGTGCTAGAGCTAGCCCCGAGCAGTACTTC
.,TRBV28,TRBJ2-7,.,CASRSPLRGSYEQYF,TGTGCCAGCAGATCCCCACTACGGGGCTCCTACGAGCAGTACTTC
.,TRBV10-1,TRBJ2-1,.,CASSDGAGRNNEQFF,TGCGCCAGCAGTGATGGGGCAGGGCGGAACAATGAGCAGTTCTTC
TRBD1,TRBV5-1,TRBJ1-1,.,CASSFYPHTTGQVTEAFF,TGCGCCAGCAGCTTTTACCCACATACGACAGGGCAGGTCACTGAAGCTTTCTTT
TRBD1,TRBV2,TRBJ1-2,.,CASSGETGWIYGYTF,TGTGCCAGCAGCGGGGAGACAGGGTGGATCTATGGCTACACCTTC
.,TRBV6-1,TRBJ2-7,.,CASSEALQSQYF,TGTGCCAGCAGTGAAGCGCTACAGTCCCAGTACTTC
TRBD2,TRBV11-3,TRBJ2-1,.,CASSLGTSGIYNEQFF,TGTGCCAGCAGCCTGGGGACTAGCGGGATATACAATGAGCAGTTCTTC
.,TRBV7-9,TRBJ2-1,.,CASSLPGDAEQFF,TGTGCCAGCAGCTTACCGGGGGATGCTGAGCAGTTCTTC
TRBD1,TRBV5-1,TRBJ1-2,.,CASSLISTPGQGAKGYTF,TGCGCCAGCAGCTTGATTTCGACGCCGGGACAGGGGGCGAAGGGCTACACCTTC
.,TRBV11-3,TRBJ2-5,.,CASSLDLPAQETQYF,TGTGCCAGCAGCTTAGATCTACCCGCTCAAGAGACCCAGTACTTC
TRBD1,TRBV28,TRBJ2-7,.,CASSLDRVFYEQYF,TGTGCCAGCAGTTTGGACAGGGTGTTTTACGAGCAGTACTTC
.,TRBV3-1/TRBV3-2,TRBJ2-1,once,CASSQTAGQITFF,TGTGCCAGCAGCCAAACGGCGGGACAGATTACGTTCTTC
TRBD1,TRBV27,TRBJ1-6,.,CASSEDRGVDNSPLHF,TGTGCCAGCAGCGAGGACAGGGGGGTAGATAATTCACCCCTCCACTTT
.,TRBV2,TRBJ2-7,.,CASSVSRREQYF,TGTGCCAGCAGTGTATCTCGGAGGGAGCAGTACTTC
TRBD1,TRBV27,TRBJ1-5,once,CASSLSGDRNQPQHF,TGTGCCAGCAGTTTATCGGGGGACAGAAATCAGCCCCAGCATTTT
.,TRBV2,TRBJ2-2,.,CASSEGGFGELFF,TGTGCCAGCAGTGAAGGAGGGTTCGGGGAGCTGTTTTTT
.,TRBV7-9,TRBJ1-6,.,CASSLGTVGPLHF,TGTGCCAGCAGCTTAGGGACTGTTGGGCCCCTCCACTTT
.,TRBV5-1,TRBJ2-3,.,CASSLDQWGGTDTQYF,TGCGCCAGCAGCTTGGACCAGTGGGGGGGCACAGATACGCAGTATTTT
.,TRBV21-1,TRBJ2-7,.,CASSKVGQGAEQYF,.
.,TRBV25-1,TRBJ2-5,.,CASSVSGVQETQYF,TGTGCCAGCAGTGTATCGGGAGTCCAAGAGACCCAGTACTTC
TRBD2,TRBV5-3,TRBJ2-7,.,CARSLDSRTSGSIGYSYEQYF,TGTGCCAGAAGCTTGGATTCAAGAACTAGCGGGTCAATAGGATACTCCTACGAGCAGTACTTC
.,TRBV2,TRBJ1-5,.,CASNVGVGQPQHF,TGTGCCAGCAACGTCGGGGTCGGGCAGCCCCAGCATTTT
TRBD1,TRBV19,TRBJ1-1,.,CASSIVGRGKTEAFF,TGTGCCAGTAGTATAGTGGGCAGGGGGAAAACTGAAGCTTTCTTT
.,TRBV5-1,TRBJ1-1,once,CASSLNRLNTEAFF,TGCGCCAGCAGCTTAAATCGGTTAAACACTGAAGCTTTCTTT
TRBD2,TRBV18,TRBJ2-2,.,CASSPTSGGAGELFF,TGTGCCAGCTCACCAACTAGCGGAGGGGCCGGGGAGCTGTTTTTT
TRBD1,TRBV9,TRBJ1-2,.,CASSVGSRGEEGYTF,TGTGCCAGCAGCGTAGGGTCCAGGGGGGAGGAGGGCTACACCTTC
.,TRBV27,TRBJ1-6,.,CASSPRANSPLHF,TGTGCCAGCAGCCCAAGAGCGAATTCACCCCTCCACTTT
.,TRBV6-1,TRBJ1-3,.,CASSEASPSSGNTIYF,TGTGCCAGCAGTGAAGCGTCACCCAGCTCTGGAAACACCATATATTTT
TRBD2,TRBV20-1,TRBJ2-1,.,CSASGTSGNNEQFF,TGCAGTGCTAGTGGGACTAGCGGAAACAATGAGCAGTTCTTC